This TCR beta chain was obtained from a study of beta chain features in type 1 diabetes. Overall study: In all, more than 90,000,000 sorted cells from all samples were analyzed. Study-level findings and limits: Patients with Type 1 diabetes showed moderately but significantly shorter TCRB CDR3s in all four CD4+ subsets. Naive, central memory and Treg TCRB repertoires seemed to resemble each other more closely in patients than they did in healthy donors.

The CDR3 contains 15 residues. V trimming: 5 bases; J trimming: 2 bases; junction bases outside the gene matches: 7. Germline values: CDR1 SGHTA, CDR2 FQGTGA. As for this clone: Antigen: not known.

As every portion of the isolated RNA was reverse transcribed, the sequencing read expressed TCRB transcripts. TCRdb's copy holds only in-frame clones and misses some; the assay was immunoSEQ multiplex PCR. The sample includes 240,000 or so clones, over 20% of them seen just once. Sorted CD4+ subsets: naive, central memory, regulatory, stem cell-like memory (CD45RO/CCR7/CD25/CD127/CD95/CD27 panel). This receptor was obtained from a woman aged 40-49 years with type 1 diabetes. The chain joins TRBV7-3 to TRBJ1-2; TRBD1 matches 8 bases. The sequenced material came from naive CD4+ T cells from blood. The CDR3, as DNA: TGTGCCAGCAGCCTTGGACAGGGAGGCAACTATGGCTACACCTTC. Its translation: CASSLGQGGNYGYTF.